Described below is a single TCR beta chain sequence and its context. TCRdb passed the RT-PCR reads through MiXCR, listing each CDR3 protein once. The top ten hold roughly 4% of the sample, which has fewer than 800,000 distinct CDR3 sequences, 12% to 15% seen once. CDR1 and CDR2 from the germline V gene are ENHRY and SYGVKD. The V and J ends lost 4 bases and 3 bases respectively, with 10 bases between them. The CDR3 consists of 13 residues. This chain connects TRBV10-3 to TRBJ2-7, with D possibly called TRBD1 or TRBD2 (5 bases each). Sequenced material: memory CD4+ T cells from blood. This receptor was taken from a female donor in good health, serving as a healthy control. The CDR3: CAISVGTDYEQYF. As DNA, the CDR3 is TGTGCCATCAGTGTAGGGACCGACTACGAGCAGTACTTC.